The clone carrying this T cell receptor beta chain appeared a single time. The data belong to a study of blood T cell repertoires in COVID-19. The CDR3 has 16 residues. Per the germline V gene, CDR1 is SGDLS and CDR2 is YYNGEE. V gave up 0 bases and J gave up 6 bases; unmatched junction bases: 8. The method was immunoSEQ multiplex PCR; TCRdb's version includes in-frame clones alone and lacks a portion of them. The data show about 220,000 clones, more than 65% seen once. The sequencing input was peripheral blood. This TCR was sampled from a woman in her 30s who had recovered from COVID-19. The rearrangement links TRBV9 to TRBJ2-2, with 7 bases that match TRBD2. The CDR3, as DNA: TGTGCCAGCAGCGTAGGCGGTGGCGCGGGGGCCGGGGAGCTGTTTTTT. Protein product: CASSVGGGAGAGELFF.